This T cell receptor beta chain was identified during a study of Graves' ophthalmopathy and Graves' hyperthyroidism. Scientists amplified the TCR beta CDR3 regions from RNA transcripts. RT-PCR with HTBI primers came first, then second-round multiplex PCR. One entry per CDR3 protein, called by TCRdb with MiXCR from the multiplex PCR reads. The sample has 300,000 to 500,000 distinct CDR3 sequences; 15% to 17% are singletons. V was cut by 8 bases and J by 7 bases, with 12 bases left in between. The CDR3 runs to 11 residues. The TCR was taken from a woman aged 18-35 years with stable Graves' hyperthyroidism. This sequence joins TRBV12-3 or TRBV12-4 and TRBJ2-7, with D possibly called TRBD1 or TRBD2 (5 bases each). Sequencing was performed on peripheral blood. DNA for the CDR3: TGTGCCAGCGCCTTAGGGGAGGAGCAGTACTTC. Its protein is CASALGEEQYF.